One sample yielded the 5 T cell receptor beta chains listed below, sequenced in a study of CD8 T cells in ankylosing spondylitis. MiXCR, run by TCRdb on the 5' RACE reads, gives a single entry per CDR3 protein. The sample lists about 260,000 distinct CDR3 sequences; 24% were seen once. Material: blood, either unsorted or a sorted T cell fraction (not recorded which). All receptors come from a male donor with ankylosing spondylitis or in good health (not recorded which).

A remark on this clonotype: A junction end diverges from the germline sequence, so it may reflect a read error. This sequence joins TRBV12-3 or TRBV12-4 and TRBJ1-4; 7 bases match TRBD1. The CDR3 extends over 14 amino acids. Here the CDR3 reads CASSLAGGEEKLFF. CDR3 nucleotide sequence: TGTGCCAGCAGTCTAGCAGGGGGAGAAGAAAAACTGTTTTTT.

This clonotype was found many times. The J gene is TRBJ2-7, the V gene TRBV7-9; 10 bases line up with TRBD1. CDR3 length: 15 residues. Losses at the gene ends were 5 bases for V and 4 bases for J; bases not matched to a gene: 8. Germline-derived CDR1 and CDR2 are SEHNR and FQNEAQ (reference sequence). CDR3 sequence: CASSASGTGAYEQYF. In DNA, the CDR3 is TGTGCCAGCAGCGCATCCGGGACAGGGGCTTACGAGCAGTACTTC.

The genes are TRBV10-3 and TRBJ2-7, with 8 nucleotides matching TRBD1. Germline CDR1 ENHRY, CDR2 SYGVKD. V lost 7 bases and J lost 4; bases outside the gene matches: 9. The CDR3 runs 14 residues. The CDR3 sequence is CAINRDRSQYEQYF. The CDR3 coding sequence is TGTGCCATCAACCGGGACAGGAGCCAGTACGAGCAGTACTTC.

V and J are TRBV18 and TRBJ2-7, with D tentatively TRBD1 (6 bases). Germline loops: CDR1 KGHSH, CDR2 LQKENI. The length of the CDR3 is 14 residues. V gave up 6 bases and J gave up 4 bases, with 16 bases separating them. Written as DNA, the CDR3 is TGTGCCAGCTCGAAGACCAGGACAGATTACGAGCAGTACTTC. Amino acid sequence: CASSKTRTDYEQYF.

This clonotype showed up many times. The rearrangement joins TRBV29-1 to TRBJ2-3; D is unresolved. Germline V gene data show CDR1 as SQVTM and CDR2 as ANQGSEA. The length of the CDR3 is 12 residues. V lost 7 bases to trimming and J lost 5 bases, with 13 bases between them. CDR3 sequence reads: CSGLADGDTQYF. CDR3 coding DNA: TGCAGCGGATTGGCGGATGGAGATACGCAGTATTTT.